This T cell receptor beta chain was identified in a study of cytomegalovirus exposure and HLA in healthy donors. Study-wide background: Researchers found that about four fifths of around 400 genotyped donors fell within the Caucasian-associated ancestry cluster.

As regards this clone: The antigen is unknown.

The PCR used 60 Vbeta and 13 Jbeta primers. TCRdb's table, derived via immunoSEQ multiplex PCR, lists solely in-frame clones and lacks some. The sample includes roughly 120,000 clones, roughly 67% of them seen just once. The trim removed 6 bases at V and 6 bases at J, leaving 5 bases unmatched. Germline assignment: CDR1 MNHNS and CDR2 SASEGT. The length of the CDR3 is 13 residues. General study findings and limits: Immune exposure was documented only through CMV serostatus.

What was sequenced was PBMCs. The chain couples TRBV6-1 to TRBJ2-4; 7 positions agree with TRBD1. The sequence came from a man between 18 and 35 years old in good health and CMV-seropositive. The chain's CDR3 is CASRGQSRNIQYF. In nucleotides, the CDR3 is TGTGCCAGCAGGGGACAGAGCCGAAACATTCAGTACTTC.